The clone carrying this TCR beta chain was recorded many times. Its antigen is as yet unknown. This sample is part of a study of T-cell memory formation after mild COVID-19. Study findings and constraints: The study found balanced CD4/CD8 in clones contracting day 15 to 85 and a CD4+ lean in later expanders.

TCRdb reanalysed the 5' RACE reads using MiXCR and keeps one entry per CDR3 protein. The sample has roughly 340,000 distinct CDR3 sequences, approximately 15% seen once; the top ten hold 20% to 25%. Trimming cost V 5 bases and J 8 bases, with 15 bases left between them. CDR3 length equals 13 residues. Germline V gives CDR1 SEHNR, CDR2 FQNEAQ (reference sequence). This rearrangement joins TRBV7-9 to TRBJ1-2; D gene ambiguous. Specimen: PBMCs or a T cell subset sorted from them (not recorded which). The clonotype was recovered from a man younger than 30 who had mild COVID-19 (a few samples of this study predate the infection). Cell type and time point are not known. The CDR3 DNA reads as TGTGCCAGCAGCCAGTGGGCAGTCCAGGGCTACACCTTC. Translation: CASSQWAVQGYTF.